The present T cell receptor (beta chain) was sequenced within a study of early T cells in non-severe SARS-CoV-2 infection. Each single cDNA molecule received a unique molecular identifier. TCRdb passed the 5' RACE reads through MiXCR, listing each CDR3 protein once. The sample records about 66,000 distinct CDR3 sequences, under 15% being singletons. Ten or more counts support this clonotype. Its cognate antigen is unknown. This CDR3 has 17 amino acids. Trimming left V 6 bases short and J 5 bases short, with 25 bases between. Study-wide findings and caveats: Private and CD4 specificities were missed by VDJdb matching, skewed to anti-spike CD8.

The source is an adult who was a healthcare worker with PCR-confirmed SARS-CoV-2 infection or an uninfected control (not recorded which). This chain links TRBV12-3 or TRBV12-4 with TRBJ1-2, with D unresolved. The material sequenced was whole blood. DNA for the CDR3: TGTGCCAGCAGGCCTACTAAGGATACGAGGGCCCTTTATGGCTACACCTTC. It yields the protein CASRPTKDTRALYGYTF.